These 13 T cell receptor beta chains share one sample of origin, sequenced in a study of identical twins. TCRdb re-derived calls from the 5' RACE reads in MiXCR, one entry per CDR3 protein. The table has around 1.7 million distinct CDR3 sequences, about 32% seen once; the top ten hold about 0.27%. The sample was cord blood. The receptor source for this set is a newborn girl in good health.

This clonotype showed up many times. The CDR3 nucleotides are TGTGCCAGCAGCTCCCGAACAGGGGGAGCCAAAAACATTCAGTACTTC. Encoded protein: CASSSRTGGAKNIQYF. The rearrangement joins TRBV7-8 to TRBJ2-4; 8 bases map to TRBD1. Per the germline V gene, CDR1 is SGHVS and CDR2 is FQNEAQ. Trimming at V came to 4 bases and at J to 0 bases, leaving 5 bases not matched to a gene. CDR3 length: 16 residues.

This clonotype was seen a few times. This chain joins TRBV14 and TRBJ2-5; unclear D gene. V shed 1 base and J shed 4 bases, with 13 bases lying between them. In germline, CDR1 is SGHDN, CDR2 FVKESK. The CDR3 consists of 15 residues. CDR3: CASSQAKLLGETQYF. CDR3 in DNA: TGTGCCAGCAGCCAAGCAAAGCTCCTGGGAGAGACCCAGTACTTC.

V usage is TRBV11-2 and J usage is TRBJ2-3; D tentatively reads TRBD1 or TRBD2 (6 bases each). Trimming removed 4 bases at V and 3 bases at J, with 17 bases between. CDR3 length equals 16 residues. Germline-derived CDR1 and CDR2 are SGHAT and FQNNGV. The CDR3 DNA sequence: TGTGCCAGCAGCTCCAAGGACAGACGGGGGACAGATACGCAGTATTTT. It specifies CASSSKDRRGTDTQYF.

CDR3 amino acids: CASRTNSGRGEQYF. As DNA, the CDR3 is TGTGCCAGCAGAACCAACAGCGGGAGGGGGGAGCAGTACTTC. The chain couples TRBV12-3 or TRBV12-4 to TRBJ2-7; 10 bases are shared with TRBD2. CDR3 length: 14 residues. Trimming cost V 6 bases and J 7 bases; bases outside gene matches: 9.

This clonotype was seen more than once but under ten times. The chain recombines TRBV20-1 with TRBJ2-3; 7 bases are shared with TRBD2. CDR1 and CDR2 from the germline V gene are DFQATT and SNEGSKA (reference sequence). CDR3 length equals 15 residues. Trimming at V came to 6 bases and at J to 6 bases, leaving 15 bases not matched to a gene. The CDR3 sequence: CSALARLAGGDTQYF. CDR3 nucleotide sequence: TGCAGTGCCCTAGCTCGACTAGCAGGTGGCGATACGCAGTATTTT.

The table lists this clonotype with a few counts. The J gene is TRBJ2-5, the V gene TRBV5-1; unclear D gene. Germline values: CDR1 SGHRS, CDR2 YFSETQ. V was cut by 2 bases and J by 0 bases, with 8 bases left in between. The CDR3 runs to 14 residues. The CDR3, as DNA: TGCGCCAGCAGCTTCAGACTTAACCAAGAGACCCAGTACTTC. Translated: CASSFRLNQETQYF.

The V gene is TRBV3-1, the J gene TRBJ2-5; no firm D call. Trimming shortened V by 0 bases and J by 4 bases, and 9 bases separated the two germline ends. The CDR3 totals 14 residues. Germline CDR1 reads LGHDT; CDR2 reads YNNKEL (reference sequence). Here the CDR3 reads CASSQDRATETQYF. The CDR3 DNA reads as TGTGCCAGCAGCCAAGATAGGGCTACAGAGACCCAGTACTTC.

V usage is TRBV4-1 and J usage is TRBJ2-4; D might be TRBD2 (6 bases). TRBJ2-7 matches the DNA end more closely, so the J call is doubtful. This CDR3 region has 14 residues. Germline V gene sequence: CDR1 MGHRA, CDR2 YSYEKL. CDR3 loop: CASSQFLGTYEQYF. The CDR3 region has the DNA TGCGCCAGCAGCCAGTTCCTGGGGACTTACGAGCAGTACTTC.

This clonotype was detected only a few times. The chain employs TRBV10-3 and TRBJ2-5; D unresolved. CDR3 size: 14 residues. V was pared by 0 bases and J by 4 bases, with 9 bases between. Germline lookup yields CDR1 ENHRY and CDR2 SYGVKD. The CDR3 nucleotides are TGTGCCATCAGTGAGTCTGTGAAGGGAGAGACCCAGTACTTC. Translated: CAISESVKGETQYF.

The chain couples TRBV5-8 to TRBJ2-4, with D uncertain. The V and J ends lost 0 bases and 2 bases respectively, with 12 bases between them. The CDR3 covers 16 residues. Germline V gene lookup returns CDR1 SGHTS and CDR2 YDEGEE. CDR3 amino acids: CASSLGNLATKNIQYF. CDR3 nucleotides: TGTGCCAGCAGCTTGGGGAACCTGGCGACCAAAAACATTCAGTACTTC.

This clonotype showed up just a few times. The CDR3 DNA reads TGTGCCAGCAGCCAAGCGGACAGGGGGGGGGAGACCCAGTACTTC. Amino acid sequence: CASSQADRGGETQYF. The chain links TRBV4-2 to TRBJ2-5, with TRBD1 matching over 10 bases. There are 15 residues in the CDR3. Germline V gene sequence: CDR1 LGHNA, CDR2 YNFKEQ. V gave up 1 base and J gave up 5 bases; unmatched junction bases: 4.

The rearrangement uses TRBV20-1 and TRBJ2-7; a possible D gene is TRBD1 (6 bases). Germline assignment: CDR1 DFQATT and CDR2 SNEGSKA (reference sequence). The CDR3 extends over 12 amino acids. Between the trimmed V and J ends, which lost 8 bases and 3 bases, there was a span of 14 bases. The CDR3 region has the DNA TGCAGTTCTGTGAGGGACAACTACGAGCAGTACTTC. It specifies CSSVRDNYEQYF.

V gene TRBV7-2 combines with J gene TRBJ2-3; D unclear. The length of the CDR3 is 16 residues. Germline V gene data show CDR1 as SGHTA and CDR2 as FQGNSA. Trimming removed 5 bases at V and 2 bases at J, with 17 bases between. As DNA, the CDR3 is TGTGCCAGCAGCCGCTCGGGCCCGACCCTCACAGATACGCAGTATTTT. Its translation: CASSRSGPTLTDTQYF.